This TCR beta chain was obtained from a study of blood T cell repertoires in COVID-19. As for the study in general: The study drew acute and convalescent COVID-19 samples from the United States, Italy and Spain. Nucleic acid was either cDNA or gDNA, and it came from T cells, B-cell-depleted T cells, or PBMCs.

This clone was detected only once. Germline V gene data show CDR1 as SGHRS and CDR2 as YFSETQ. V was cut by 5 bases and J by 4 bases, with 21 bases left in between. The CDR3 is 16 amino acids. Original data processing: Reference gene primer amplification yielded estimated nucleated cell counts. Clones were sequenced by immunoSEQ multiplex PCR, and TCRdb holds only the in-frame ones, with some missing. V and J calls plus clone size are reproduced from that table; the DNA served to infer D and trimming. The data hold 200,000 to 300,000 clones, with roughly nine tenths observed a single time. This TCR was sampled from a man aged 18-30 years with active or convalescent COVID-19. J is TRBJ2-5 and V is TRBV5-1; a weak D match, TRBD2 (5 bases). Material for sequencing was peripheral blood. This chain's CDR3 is CASSHGSDPRVETQYF. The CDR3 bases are TGCGCCAGCAGTCACGGATCAGATCCGAGGGTAGAGACCCAGTACTTC. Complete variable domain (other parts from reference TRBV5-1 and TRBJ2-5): KAGVTQTPRYLIKTRGQQVTLSCSPISGHRSVSWYQQTPGQGLQFLFEYFSETQRNKGNFPGRFSGRQFSNSRSEMNVSTLELGDSALYLCASSHGSDPRVETQYFGPGTRLLVL.